The subject of this entry is one T cell receptor beta chain. Its cognate antigen is unknown. This sample stems from a study of T cell responses to AZD1222 COVID-19 vaccine. The study's findings and limits: Clonal diversity was possibly underestimated, and the donors were mostly white British, with more females. No day 14 peak samples; only post-peak repertoires were characterized.

The assay was immunoSEQ multiplex PCR, and TCRdb's table has in-frame clones only and misses some. The sample records about 140,000 clones, about 92% being singletons. The V gene end was trimmed by 6 bases and the J gene end by 5 bases; junction bases not matched to a gene: 15. The germline gives CDR1 SEHNR, CDR2 FQNEAQ (reference sequence). This CDR3 is built from 17 residues. This sequence joins TRBV7-9 and TRBJ2-3, with 9 bases identical to TRBD2. The input for sequencing was peripheral blood, taken on day 0 of AZD1222 vaccination. This receptor was identified in an adult in good health. The CDR3 DNA reads as TGTGCCAGCAGTCTAGTCCATGGACTAGCGAACCGAGATACGCAGTATTTT. Its protein product is CASSLVHGLANRDTQYF.